A few counts support the clone carrying this T cell receptor beta chain. The antigen is unknown. In germline, CDR1 is MNHEY, CDR2 SVGEGT. The CDR3 runs 17 residues. V dropped 4 bases and J dropped 4; count of bases not matched to a gene: 12. TCRdb reprocessed the reads via MiXCR and lists one record per CDR3 protein. Of 550,000 to 850,000 distinct CDR3 sequences listed, roughly 33% are singletons. The data are from a study of T cell repertoires in cytomegalovirus infection. This TCR derives from a human donor in good health (CMV status not recorded). Some clones in this sample may be carry-over from other donors' samples. The material sequenced was cultured PBMCs, taken from culture after CMV antigen stimulation. The gene calls are TRBV6-2 or TRBV6-3 and TRBJ2-1; 8 bases are a match to TRBD2. CDR3 in DNA: TGTGCCAGCAGTTGGCCCCCGGGGACTAGTTCTTACAATGAGCAGTTCTTC. Translation: CASSWPPGTSSYNEQFF.